The rows below give T cell receptor beta chains drawn from one sample of a study of breast tumors, draining lymph nodes, adjacent tissues. TCRdb ran MiXCR on the multiplex PCR reads and lists one entry per CDR3 protein. Altogether about 230,000 distinct CDR3 sequences are present, roughly 32% being singletons, with the ten largest covering 1.2% to 1.5%. Sequencing input: axillary lymph node tissue. The receptors here all came from a female donor with breast cancer. Some clones in this sample may be carry-over from other donors' samples. Both conserved end residues are part of each CDR3. The order of the fields is clone size, V gene, D gene, J gene, CDR3 protein, CDR3 DNA. The D gene is left open where the match is weak. Part of the rows lack a size; the others show once, few, many or a class for expanded clones.

clone size: many; V gene: TRBV9; D gene: TRBD2; J gene: TRBJ2-3; CDR3 protein: CASSVGTSRADTQYF; CDR3 DNA: TGTGCCAGCAGCGTAGGGACTAGCAGGGCAGATACGCAGTATTTT
clone size: many; V gene: TRBV6-6; D gene: TRBD1; J gene: TRBJ2-2; CDR3 protein: CASSSDVGDSTGELFF; CDR3 DNA: TGTGCCAGCAGTTCCGACGTGGGGGACAGCACCGGGGAGCTGTTTTTT
clone size: NA; V gene: TRBV24-1; D gene: NA; J gene: TRBJ2-3; CDR3 protein: CASSVQGRTDTQYF; CDR3 DNA: TGTGCCTCCAGTGTCCAGGGGCGCACAGATACGCAGTATTTT
clone size: many; V gene: TRBV5-1; D gene: TRBD2; J gene: TRBJ2-2; CDR3 protein: CASSLEPSGRSAGELFF; CDR3 DNA: TGCGCCAGCAGCTTGGAACCTAGCGGGAGGTCGGCCGGGGAGCTGTTTTTT
clone size: many; V gene: TRBV10-3; D gene: NA; J gene: TRBJ2-7; CDR3 protein: CAIRRQVGDEQYF; CDR3 DNA: TGTGCCATCAGGAGGCAGGTCGGGGACGAGCAGTACTTC
clone size: many; V gene: TRBV4-2; D gene: TRBD1; J gene: TRBJ2-7; CDR3 protein: CASSQDLGQGGEQYF; CDR3 DNA: TGTGCCAGCAGCCAAGATCTTGGACAGGGGGGCGAGCAGTACTTC
clone size: many; V gene: TRBV12-3/TRBV12-4; D gene: NA; J gene: TRBJ1-4; CDR3 protein: CASSYIGQPNEKLFF; CDR3 DNA: TGTGCCAGCAGTTATATCGGACAGCCTAATGAAAAACTGTTTTTT
clone size: many; V gene: TRBV5-1; D gene: TRBD2; J gene: TRBJ2-2; CDR3 protein: CASSIVTSGGELFF; CDR3 DNA: TGCGCCAGCAGCATCGTCACTAGCGGGGGGGAGCTGTTTTTT
clone size: once; V gene: TRBV24-1; D gene: TRBD1; J gene: TRBJ2-1; CDR3 protein: CATSDFIPGQGAGEQFF; CDR3 DNA: TGTGCCACCAGTGATTTTATACCGGGACAGGGGGCAGGTGAGCAGTTCTTC
clone size: few; V gene: TRBV28; D gene: TRBD2; J gene: TRBJ2-1; CDR3 protein: CASRGLAGGPYNEQFF; CDR3 DNA: TGTGCCAGCAGGGGACTAGCGGGAGGGCCCTACAATGAGCAGTTCTTC
clone size: many; V gene: TRBV27; D gene: TRBD1; J gene: TRBJ1-6; CDR3 protein: CASRPFAGQPSPLHF; CDR3 DNA: TGTGCCAGCAGACCCTTCGCGGGACAGCCTTCACCCCTCCACTTT
clone size: many; V gene: TRBV20-1; D gene: TRBD2; J gene: TRBJ2-3; CDR3 protein: CSARDRSGRAYTDTQYF; CDR3 DNA: TGCAGTGCTAGAGATCGGAGCGGGAGGGCCTACACAGATACGCAGTATTTT
clone size: many; V gene: TRBV19; D gene: NA; J gene: TRBJ2-7; CDR3 protein: CASGRTHYEQYF; CDR3 DNA: TGTGCCAGTGGAAGGACCCACTACGAGCAGTACTTC
clone size: NA; V gene: TRBV20-1; D gene: TRBD2; J gene: TRBJ2-2; CDR3 protein: CSARTSGRTRELFF; CDR3 DNA: TGCAGTGCTCGGACTAGCGGGAGGACGAGGGAGCTGTTTTTT
clone size: many; V gene: TRBV11-1; D gene: TRBD2; J gene: TRBJ2-7; CDR3 protein: CASSVAVGGPYEQYF; CDR3 DNA: TGTGCCAGCAGCGTCGCCGTGGGAGGGCCCTACGAGCAGTACTTC
clone size: once; V gene: TRBV7-2; D gene: NA; J gene: TRBJ2-3; CDR3 protein: CASSLGVYGSKDTQYF; CDR3 DNA: TGTGCCAGCAGCTTAGGTGTTTATGGGAGTAAAGATACGCAGTATTTT
clone size: many; V gene: TRBV20-1; D gene: NA; J gene: TRBJ2-5; CDR3 protein: CSASGASNPGTQYF; CDR3 DNA: TGCAGTGCTAGTGGGGCCTCTAATCCTGGGACCCAGTACTTC
clone size: many; V gene: TRBV20-1; D gene: NA; J gene: TRBJ2-3; CDR3 protein: CSARVGFEADTQYF; CDR3 DNA: TGCAGTGCTAGGGTCGGTTTTGAGGCAGATACGCAGTATTTT
clone size: NA; V gene: TRBV20-1; D gene: NA; J gene: TRBJ1-5; CDR3 protein: CSARDLASGTSGEADTQHF; CDR3 DNA: TGCAGTGCTAGAGATCTGGCCAGCGGGACTAGCGGGGAAGCAGATACGCAGCATTTT
clone size: NA; V gene: TRBV11-2; D gene: TRBD1; J gene: TRBJ1-1; CDR3 protein: CASSLVSGGDTEAFF; CDR3 DNA: TGTGCCAGCAGCTTAGTTTCAGGGGGAGACACTGAAGCTTTCTTT
clone size: many; V gene: TRBV6-1; D gene: NA; J gene: TRBJ2-7; CDR3 protein: CASRFSGTGSYEQYF; CDR3 DNA: TGTGCCAGCAGATTCAGCGGGACAGGTTCCTACGAGCAGTACTTC
clone size: few; V gene: TRBV10-1; D gene: NA; J gene: TRBJ2-3; CDR3 protein: CANLASSTDTQYF; CDR3 DNA: TGCGCCAACCTAGCTTCAAGCACAGATACGCAGTATTTT
clone size: NA; V gene: TRBV9; D gene: TRBD2; J gene: TRBJ2-2; CDR3 protein: CASSVAPTSGSTGELFF; CDR3 DNA: TGTGCCAGCAGCGTAGCTCCCACTAGCGGGAGCACCGGGGAGCTGTTTTTT
clone size: many; V gene: TRBV6-5; D gene: NA; J gene: TRBJ1-5; CDR3 protein: CASSYSIGGGQPQHF; CDR3 DNA: TGTGCCAGCAGTTACTCGATAGGGGGTGGTCAGCCCCAGCATTTT
clone size: many; V gene: TRBV19; D gene: TRBD1; J gene: TRBJ2-7; CDR3 protein: CASSTNRQGAAYEQYF; CDR3 DNA: TGTGCCAGTAGTACCAATAGACAGGGGGCCGCGTACGAGCAGTACTTC
clone size: many; V gene: TRBV5-1; D gene: NA; J gene: TRBJ2-1; CDR3 protein: CASSLGPGYNEQFF; CDR3 DNA: TGCGCCAGCAGCTTGGGTCCTGGTTACAATGAGCAGTTCTTC
clone size: NA; V gene: TRBV9; D gene: TRBD1; J gene: TRBJ1-6; CDR3 protein: CASSADGDRGSPLHF; CDR3 DNA: TGTGCCAGCAGCGCAGACGGGGACAGGGGTTCACCCCTCCACTTT
clone size: many; V gene: TRBV7-8; D gene: NA; J gene: TRBJ1-1; CDR3 protein: CASSLVGGTNTEAFF; CDR3 DNA: TGTGCCAGCAGCTTAGTCGGGGGAACGAACACTGAAGCTTTCTTT
clone size: many; V gene: TRBV7-9; D gene: NA; J gene: TRBJ2-7; CDR3 protein: CASSPTSYEQYF; CDR3 DNA: TGTGCCAGCAGCCCGACCTCCTACGAGCAGTACTTC
clone size: many; V gene: TRBV12-3/TRBV12-4; D gene: TRBD2; J gene: TRBJ2-7; CDR3 protein: CASSSGGLGRFYEQYF; CDR3 DNA: TGTGCCAGCAGCTCTGGGGGACTAGGAAGATTTTACGAGCAGTACTTC
clone size: once; V gene: TRBV5-8; D gene: TRBD2; J gene: TRBJ2-5; CDR3 protein: CASSKGTSGRGETQYF; CDR3 DNA: TGTGCCAGCAGCAAAGGGACTAGCGGGAGGGGGGAGACCCAGTACTTC
clone size: many; V gene: TRBV12-3/TRBV12-4; D gene: TRBD2; J gene: TRBJ2-1; CDR3 protein: CASGPRTSGSNEQFF; CDR3 DNA: TGTGCCAGCGGTCCACGGACTAGCGGGAGCAATGAGCAGTTCTTC
clone size: many; V gene: TRBV7-8; D gene: NA; J gene: TRBJ1-3; CDR3 protein: CASSQGFSGNTIYF; CDR3 DNA: TGTGCCAGCAGCCAAGGGTTCTCTGGAAACACCATATATTTT
clone size: NA; V gene: TRBV2; D gene: TRBD1; J gene: TRBJ1-4; CDR3 protein: CASSEAEPGQGNEKLFF; CDR3 DNA: TGTGCCAGCAGTGAAGCCGAACCGGGACAGGGAAATGAAAAACTGTTTTTT
clone size: many; V gene: TRBV7-9; D gene: NA; J gene: TRBJ2-4; CDR3 protein: CASSLGPGINIQYF; CDR3 DNA: TGTGCCAGCAGCTTAGGACCAGGGATAAACATTCAGTACTTC
clone size: many; V gene: TRBV3-1; D gene: TRBD1; J gene: TRBJ2-7; CDR3 protein: CASSPRTGVGEQYF; CDR3 DNA: TGTGCCAGCAGCCCTCGAACAGGGGTGGGGGAGCAGTACTTC
clone size: many; V gene: TRBV19; D gene: NA; J gene: TRBJ2-1; CDR3 protein: CASSILEGNEQFF; CDR3 DNA: TGTGCCAGTAGTATTCTAGAGGGCAATGAGCAGTTCTTC
clone size: NA; V gene: TRBV7-9; D gene: NA; J gene: TRBJ2-3; CDR3 protein: CASSETLADGTDTQYF; CDR3 DNA: TGTGCCAGCAGCGAAACCTTAGCGGACGGCACAGATACGCAGTATTTT
clone size: many; V gene: TRBV2; D gene: NA; J gene: TRBJ1-2; CDR3 protein: CASSERGGISGGGYTF; CDR3 DNA: TGTGCCAGCAGTGAGAGGGGAGGAATAAGCGGGGGAGGCTACACCTTC
clone size: many; V gene: TRBV6-5; D gene: NA; J gene: TRBJ2-7; CDR3 protein: CASSYFSPTRLSYEQYF; CDR3 DNA: TGTGCCAGCAGTTACTTTTCGCCAACCCGATTATCCTACGAGCAGTACTTC
clone size: NA; V gene: TRBV6-5; D gene: NA; J gene: TRBJ2-2; CDR3 protein: CASSPTQPYTGELFF; CDR3 DNA: TGTGCCAGCAGTCCTACCCAACCTTACACCGGGGAGCTGTTTTTT
clone size: few; V gene: TRBV5-4; D gene: NA; J gene: TRBJ1-1; CDR3 protein: CASSLLTDNTEAFF; CDR3 DNA: TGTGCCAGCAGCCTCCTGACAGATAACACTGAAGCTTTCTTT
clone size: many; V gene: TRBV5-1; D gene: TRBD1; J gene: TRBJ1-3; CDR3 protein: CASSTDRAGNTIYF; CDR3 DNA: TGCGCCAGCAGCACCGACAGGGCAGGAAACACCATATATTTT
clone size: NA; V gene: TRBV6-6; D gene: NA; J gene: TRBJ2-7; CDR3 protein: CATRTGKNNDEQYF; CDR3 DNA: TGTGCCACGAGAACCGGAAAAAATAACGACGAGCAGTACTTC
clone size: NA; V gene: TRBV25-1; D gene: NA; J gene: TRBJ1-6; CDR3 protein: CALGQESPLHF; CDR3 DNA: TGTGCCTTAGGCCAGGAATCACCCCTCCACTTT
clone size: NA; V gene: TRBV9; D gene: NA; J gene: TRBJ2-7; CDR3 protein: CACGLNNREQYF; CDR3 DNA: TGTGCCTGCGGCCTAAATAACCGCGAGCAGTACTTC